These 12 T cell receptor beta chains came from one sample sequenced in a study of T cell changes during pregnancy in multiple sclerosis (dated by TCRdb to about 2019). The library was built by means of the immunoSEQ multiplex PCR assay. Held by TCRdb, this immuneACCESS table contains in-frame sequences only and omits some clones. Under half of the omission traces to an unresolved V gene where checked; the cause of the rest is unknown. This sample has roughly 70,000 clones in its table, and roughly 92% of those were observed once. Together, the top ten hold less than 3% of the sample. The specimen was peripheral blood, collected in the third trimester of pregnancy. These receptors all come from a female donor in good health, enrolled as a control in a pregnancy study.

The chain links TRBV4-1 to TRBJ2-5; perhaps TRBD1 as D (6 bases). V gave up 0 bases and J gave up 4 bases, with 12 bases separating them. The CDR3 contains 15 residues. The germline V gene has CDR1 MGHRA and CDR2 YSYEKL. DNA of the CDR3: TGCGCCAGCAGCCAAGATCCGGTCAGGGGAGAGACCCAGTACTTC. Translation: CASSQDPVRGETQYF.

V and J are TRBV25-1 and TRBJ2-2, with 7 bases lining up with TRBD1. The CDR3 extends over 14 amino acids. Germline values: CDR1 MGHDK, CDR2 SYGVNS. The J segment lost 6 bases and the V segment lost 5 bases, leaving 6 bases of the junction unmatched. CDR3 nucleotide sequence: TGTGCCAGCAGTAAAACAGGGGCCGCCGGGGAGCTGTTTTTT. This codes for CASSKTGAAGELFF. The full variable domain, rest sourced from reference TRBV25-1 and TRBJ2-2, is EADIYQTPRYLVIGTGKKITLECSQTMGHDKMYWYQQDPGMELHLIHYSYGVNSTEKGDLSSESTVSRIRTEHFPLTLESARPSHTSQYLCASSKTGAAGELFFGEGSRLTVL.

The V gene is TRBV19, the J gene TRBJ1-1; 7 bases are shared with TRBD1. There are 13 residues in the CDR3. Germline V CDR1 and CDR2: LNHDA, SQIVND (reference sequence). Losses at the gene ends were 5 bases for V and 11 bases for J; bases not matched to a gene: 11. The CDR3 sequence: CASSPRQGTGAFF. The CDR3 nucleotides are TGTGCCAGTAGTCCCCGACAGGGAACCGGGGCTTTCTTT.

In DNA, the CDR3 is TGCAGTGGGGCCCTAATCACTGAAGCTTTCTTT. This encodes CSGALITEAFF. The rearrangement uses TRBV20-1 and TRBJ1-1; D is unclear. This CDR3 region has 11 residues. CDR1 is DFQATT and CDR2 is SNEGSKA in the germline V gene (reference sequence). Deletions cut 7 bases from V and 4 bases from J, with 10 bases between.

The gene calls are TRBV6-5 and TRBJ1-2; 8 positions agree with TRBD1. Trimming cost V 6 bases and J 8 bases; bases outside gene matches: 11. Looked up from germline, CDR1 is MNHEY and CDR2 is SVGAGI. The CDR3 extends over 14 amino acids. CDR3 loop: CASRKNQGARGYTF. The DNA for the CDR3 is TGTGCCAGCAGAAAAAATCAGGGGGCGCGAGGCTACACCTTC.

The chain has TRBV4-1 and TRBJ2-1; 7 bases agree with TRBD1. The V gene end was trimmed by 1 base and the J gene end by 5 bases; junction bases not matched to a gene: 14. Looked up from germline, CDR1 is MGHRA and CDR2 is YSYEKL. This CDR3 has 18 residues. The CDR3 is CASSQGLVRGQINNEQFF. The CDR3 DNA sequence: TGCGCCAGCAGCCAAGGGCTAGTCCGGGGACAGATAAACAATGAGCAGTTCTTC.

The chain links TRBV19 to TRBJ2-7, with D possibly being TRBD2 (6 bases). Germline V gene lookup returns CDR1 LNHDA and CDR2 SQIVND (reference sequence). The germline V and J ends were trimmed by 7 bases and 7 bases, with 20 bases remaining between them. The CDR3 covers 14 residues. The CDR3 sequence: CASNGGGRPREQYF. Here the CDR3 DNA reads TGTGCCAGTAACGGGGGAGGACGACCTCGGGAGCAGTACTTC.

The chain couples TRBV28 to TRBJ2-5; TRBD2 is a possible D gene (5 bases). The V end was cut by 6 bases, the J end by 4 bases, with 15 bases between. Germline CDR1 MDHEN, CDR2 SYDVKM. The length of the CDR3 is 14 residues. Here the CDR3 DNA reads TGTGCCAGCAGCACCCCGCGAGGGAGAGAGACCCAGTACTTC. It specifies CASSTPRGRETQYF.

The V call is TRBV5-7, the J call TRBJ2-1; the D gene is possibly TRBD1 (5 bases). TRBV5-7 is marked as an open reading frame, function uncertain. The CDR3 length is 11 residues. Trimming stripped 1 base from V and 9 bases from J, with 5 bases between. The DNA for the CDR3 is TGTGCCAGCAGCTTGAGGGGTGAGCAGTTCTTC. Translated, it gives CASSLRGEQFF.

This chain uses TRBV5-1 with TRBJ1-2; D is unresolved. The CDR3 contains 14 residues. Deletions cut 2 bases from V and 4 bases from J, with 12 bases between. CDR1 and CDR2 (germline): SGHRS, YFSETQ. CDR3 sequence: CASSFAAAAYGYTF. CDR3 nucleotide sequence: TGCGCCAGCAGCTTTGCGGCGGCGGCCTATGGCTACACCTTC.

This chain links TRBV7-8 with TRBJ1-1, with D possibly being TRBD1 (6 bases). The CDR3 extends over 16 amino acids. Trimming removed 2 bases at V and 0 bases at J, with 13 bases between. Per the germline V gene, CDR1 is SGHVS and CDR2 is FQNEAQ. The CDR3 region has the DNA TGTGCCAGCAGCTTATTGTACAGGGCACTGAACACTGAAGCTTTCTTT. This sequence encodes CASSLLYRALNTEAFF.

The rearrangement joins TRBV6-5 to TRBJ2-3; TRBD2 matches 8 bases. The V segment lost 6 bases and the J segment 6 bases; nucleotides outside the gene matches: 8. Germline V gene sequence: CDR1 MNHEY, CDR2 SVGAGI. The CDR3 has 14 amino acids. DNA of the CDR3: TGTGCCAGCAGCTTTAGCGGGATCGCGGATACGCAGTATTTT. This encodes CASSFSGIADTQYF.